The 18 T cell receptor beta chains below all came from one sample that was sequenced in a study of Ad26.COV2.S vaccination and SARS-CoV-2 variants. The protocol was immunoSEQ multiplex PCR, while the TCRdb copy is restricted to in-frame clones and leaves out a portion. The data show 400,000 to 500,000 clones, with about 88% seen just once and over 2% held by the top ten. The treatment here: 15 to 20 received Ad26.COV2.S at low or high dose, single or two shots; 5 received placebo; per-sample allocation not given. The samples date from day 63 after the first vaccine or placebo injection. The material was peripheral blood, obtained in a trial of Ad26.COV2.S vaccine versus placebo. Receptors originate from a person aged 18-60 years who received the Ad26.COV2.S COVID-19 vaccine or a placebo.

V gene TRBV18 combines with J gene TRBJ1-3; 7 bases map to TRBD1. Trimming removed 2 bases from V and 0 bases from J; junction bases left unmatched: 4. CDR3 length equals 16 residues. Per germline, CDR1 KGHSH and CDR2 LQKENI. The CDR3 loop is CASSPGQDLSGNTIYF. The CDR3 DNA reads TGTGCCAGCTCACCAGGACAGGATCTCTCTGGAAACACCATATATTTT.

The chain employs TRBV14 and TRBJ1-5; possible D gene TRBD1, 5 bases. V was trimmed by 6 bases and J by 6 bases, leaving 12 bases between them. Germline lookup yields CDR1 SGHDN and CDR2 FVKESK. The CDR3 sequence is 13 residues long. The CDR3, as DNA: TGTGCCAGCAGTCCGGGGGGGGGTCAGCCCCAGCATTTT. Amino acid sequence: CASSPGGGQPQHF.

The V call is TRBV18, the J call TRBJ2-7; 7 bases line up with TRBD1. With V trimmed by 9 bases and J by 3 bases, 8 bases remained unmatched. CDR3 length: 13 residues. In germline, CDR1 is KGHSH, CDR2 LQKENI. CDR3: CASSMGTVYEQYV. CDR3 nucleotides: TGTGCCAGTTCCATGGGGACAGTCTACGAGCAGTACGTC.

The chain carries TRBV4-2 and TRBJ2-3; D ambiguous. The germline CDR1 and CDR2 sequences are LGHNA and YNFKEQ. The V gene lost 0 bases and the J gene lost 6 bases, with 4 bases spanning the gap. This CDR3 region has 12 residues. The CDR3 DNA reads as TGTGCCAGCAGCCAAGAGTGGGATACGCAGTATTTT. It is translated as CASSQEWDTQYF.

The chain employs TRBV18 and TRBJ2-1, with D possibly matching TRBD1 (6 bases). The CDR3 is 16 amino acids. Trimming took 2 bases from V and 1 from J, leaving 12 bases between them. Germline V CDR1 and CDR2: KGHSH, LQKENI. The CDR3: CASSPTGIKSYNEQFF. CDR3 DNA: TGTGCCAGCTCACCAACAGGGATTAAATCCTACAATGAGCAGTTCTTC.

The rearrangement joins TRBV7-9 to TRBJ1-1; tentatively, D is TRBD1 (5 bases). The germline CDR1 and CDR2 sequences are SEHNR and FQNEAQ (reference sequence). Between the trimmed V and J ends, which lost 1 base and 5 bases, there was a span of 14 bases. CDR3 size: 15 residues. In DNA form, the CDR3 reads TGTGCCAGCAGCTTAGGTATAGTTGGGGGAACTGAAGCTTTCTTT. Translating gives CASSLGIVGGTEAFF.

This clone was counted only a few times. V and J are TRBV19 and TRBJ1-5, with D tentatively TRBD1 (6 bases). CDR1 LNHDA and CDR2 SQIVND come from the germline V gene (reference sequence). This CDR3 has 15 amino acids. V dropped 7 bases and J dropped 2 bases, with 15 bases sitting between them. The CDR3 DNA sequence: TGTGCCAGTATCCCCTCGACAGGAGGCAATCAGCCCCAGCATTTT. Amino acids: CASIPSTGGNQPQHF.

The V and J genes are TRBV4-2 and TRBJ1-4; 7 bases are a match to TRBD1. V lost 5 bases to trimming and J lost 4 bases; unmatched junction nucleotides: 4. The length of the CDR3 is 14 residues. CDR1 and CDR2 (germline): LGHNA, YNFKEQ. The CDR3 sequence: CASSYDRDNEKLFF. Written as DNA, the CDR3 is TGTGCCAGCAGCTACGACAGGGATAATGAAAAACTGTTTTTT.

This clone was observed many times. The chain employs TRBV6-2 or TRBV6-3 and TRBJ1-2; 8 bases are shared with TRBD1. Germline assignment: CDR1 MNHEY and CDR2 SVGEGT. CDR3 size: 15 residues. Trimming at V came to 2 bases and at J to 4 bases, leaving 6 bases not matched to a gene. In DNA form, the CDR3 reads TGTGCCAGCAGTTACAGAGGACAGGGACCCTATGGCTACACCTTC. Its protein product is CASSYRGQGPYGYTF.

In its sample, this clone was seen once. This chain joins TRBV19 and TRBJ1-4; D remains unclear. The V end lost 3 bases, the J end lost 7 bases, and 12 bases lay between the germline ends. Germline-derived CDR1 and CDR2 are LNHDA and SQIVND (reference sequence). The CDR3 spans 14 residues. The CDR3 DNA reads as TGTGCCAGTAGTATTGGGAGATGGGGTGAAAAACTGTTTTTT. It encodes CASSIGRWGEKLFF. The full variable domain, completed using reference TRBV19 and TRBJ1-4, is DGGITQSPKYLFRKEGQNVTLSCEQNLNHDAMYWYRQDPGQGLRLIYYSQIVNDFQKGDIAEGYSVSREKKESFPLTVTSAQKNPTAFYLCASSIGRWGEKLFFGSGTQLSVL.

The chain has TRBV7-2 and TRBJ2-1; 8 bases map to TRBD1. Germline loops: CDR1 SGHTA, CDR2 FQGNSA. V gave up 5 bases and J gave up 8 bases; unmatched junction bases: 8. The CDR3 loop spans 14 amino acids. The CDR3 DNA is TGTGCCAGCAGCCCTGGACAGGGATGGGATGAGCAGTTCTTC. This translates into CASSPGQGWDEQFF.

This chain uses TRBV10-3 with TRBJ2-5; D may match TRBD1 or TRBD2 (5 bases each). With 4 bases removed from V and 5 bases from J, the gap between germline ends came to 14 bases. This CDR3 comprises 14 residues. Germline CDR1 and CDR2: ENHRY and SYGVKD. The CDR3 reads CAISVGDEGETQYF. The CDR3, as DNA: TGTGCCATCAGTGTCGGGGACGAGGGCGAGACCCAGTACTTC.

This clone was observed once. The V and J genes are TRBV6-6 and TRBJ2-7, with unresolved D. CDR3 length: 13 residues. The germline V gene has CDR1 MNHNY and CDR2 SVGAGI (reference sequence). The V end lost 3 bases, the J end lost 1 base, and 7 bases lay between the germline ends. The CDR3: CASSYAGSYEQYF. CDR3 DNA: TGTGCCAGCAGTTATGCAGGATCCTACGAGCAGTACTTC.

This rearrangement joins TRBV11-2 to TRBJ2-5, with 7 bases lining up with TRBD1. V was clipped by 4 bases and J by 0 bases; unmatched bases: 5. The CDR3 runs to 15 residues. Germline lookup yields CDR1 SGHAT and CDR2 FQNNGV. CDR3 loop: CASSSLQGNQETQYF. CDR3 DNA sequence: TGTGCCAGCAGCTCCTTACAGGGGAACCAAGAGACCCAGTACTTC.

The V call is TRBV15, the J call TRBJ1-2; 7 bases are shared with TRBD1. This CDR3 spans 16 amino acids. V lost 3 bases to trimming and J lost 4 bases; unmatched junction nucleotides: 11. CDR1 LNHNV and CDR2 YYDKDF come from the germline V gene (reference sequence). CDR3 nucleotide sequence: TGTGCCACCAGCAGGACGCCAACAGGGGTCCTCTATGGCTACACCTTC. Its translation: CATSRTPTGVLYGYTF.

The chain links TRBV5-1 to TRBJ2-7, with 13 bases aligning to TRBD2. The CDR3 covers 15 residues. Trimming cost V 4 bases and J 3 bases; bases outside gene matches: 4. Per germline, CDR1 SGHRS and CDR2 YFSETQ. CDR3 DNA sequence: TGCGCCAGCAGCCAGGGACTAGCGGGGAACTACGAGCAGTACGTC. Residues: CASSQGLAGNYEQYV.

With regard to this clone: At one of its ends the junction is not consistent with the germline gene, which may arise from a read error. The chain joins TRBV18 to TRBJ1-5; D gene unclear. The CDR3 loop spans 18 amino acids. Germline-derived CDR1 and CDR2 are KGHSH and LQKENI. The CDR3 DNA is TGTGCCAGCTCCCCACAAGGATCGTCACTATATAGCAATCAGCCCCAGCATTTT. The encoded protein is CASSPQGSSLYSNQPQHF.

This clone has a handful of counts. The CDR3 sequence is CASSIGLYRTVRNEKLFF. CDR3 DNA sequence: TGTGCCAGTAGTATAGGTCTTTATAGAACAGTGAGAAATGAAAAACTGTTTTTT. The chain combines TRBV19 with TRBJ1-4; D gene uncertain. This CDR3 spans 18 amino acids. Trimming removed 1 base at V and 5 bases at J, with 20 bases between. Germline values: CDR1 LNHDA, CDR2 SQIVND (reference sequence).